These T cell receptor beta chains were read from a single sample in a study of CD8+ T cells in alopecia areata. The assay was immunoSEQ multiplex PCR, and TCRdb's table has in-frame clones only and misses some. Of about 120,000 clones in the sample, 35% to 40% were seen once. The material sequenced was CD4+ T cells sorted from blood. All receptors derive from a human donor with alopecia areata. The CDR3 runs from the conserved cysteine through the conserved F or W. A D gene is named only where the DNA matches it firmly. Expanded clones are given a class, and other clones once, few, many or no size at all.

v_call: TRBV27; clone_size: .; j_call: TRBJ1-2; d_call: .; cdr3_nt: TGTGCCAGCAGTCCCGGATTGGGCTATGGCTACACCTTC; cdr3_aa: CASSPGLGYGYTF
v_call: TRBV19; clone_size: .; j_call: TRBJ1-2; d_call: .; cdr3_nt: TGTGCCAGTAGTCGATCCAGCTTTGACGGGGGCTTGGAAGGCTACACCTTC; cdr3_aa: CASSRSSFDGGLEGYTF
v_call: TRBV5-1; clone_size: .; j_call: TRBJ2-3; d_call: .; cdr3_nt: TGCGCCAGCGACAGGAGCGGGAGCACAGATACGCAGTATTTT; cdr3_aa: CASDRSGSTDTQYF
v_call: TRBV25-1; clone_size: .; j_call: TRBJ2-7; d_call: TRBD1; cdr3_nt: TGTGCCAGCAGTGAATTTCGGACAGGGCCTGGCGAGCAGTACTTC; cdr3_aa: CASSEFRTGPGEQYF
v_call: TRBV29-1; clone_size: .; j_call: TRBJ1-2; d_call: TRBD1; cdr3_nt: TGCAGCGTAGCAGACAGGGGGTTCTATGGCTACACCTTC; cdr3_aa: CSVADRGFYGYTF
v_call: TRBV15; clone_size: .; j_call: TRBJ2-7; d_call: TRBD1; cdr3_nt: TGTGCCACCAGCGCAAGGACAGGGGGCTTGGAGCAGTACTTC; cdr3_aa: CATSARTGGLEQYF
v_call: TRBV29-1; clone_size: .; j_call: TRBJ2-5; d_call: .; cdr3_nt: TGCAGCGTTGAGGCCTGGGGGACGCGCGAGACCCAGTACTTC; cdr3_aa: CSVEAWGTRETQYF
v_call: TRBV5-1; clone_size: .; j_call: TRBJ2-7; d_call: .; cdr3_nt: TGCGCCAGCAGCACGGGTCCCGCCTACGAGCAGTACTTC; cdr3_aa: CASSTGPAYEQYF
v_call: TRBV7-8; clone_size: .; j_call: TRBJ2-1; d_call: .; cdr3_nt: TGTGCCAGCAGCCCTACTAGGGTGGTCAATGAGCAGTTCTTC; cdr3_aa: CASSPTRVVNEQFF
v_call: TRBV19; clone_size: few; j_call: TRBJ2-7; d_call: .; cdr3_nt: TGTGCCAGTGCCCGGGACACCTTCTACGAGCAGTACTTC; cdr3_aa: CASARDTFYEQYF
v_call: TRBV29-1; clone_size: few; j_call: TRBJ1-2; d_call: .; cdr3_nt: TGCAGCTATACAAAAGACGGGGTGGACGGCGGCTACACCTTC; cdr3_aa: CSYTKDGVDGGYTF
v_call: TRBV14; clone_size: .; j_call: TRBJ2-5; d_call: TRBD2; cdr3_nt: TGTGCCAGCAGGAACAGCGGGGCAGAGACCCAGTACTTC; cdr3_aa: CASRNSGAETQYF
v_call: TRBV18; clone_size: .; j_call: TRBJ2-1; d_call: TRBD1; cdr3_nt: TGTGCCAGCTCACCGGACCGGGACAGTGAGCAGTTCTTC; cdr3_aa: CASSPDRDSEQFF
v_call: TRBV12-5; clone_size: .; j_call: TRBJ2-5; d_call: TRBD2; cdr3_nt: TGTGCTAGTGGTTTCTCCCCGGGAGGGCCCAAGACCCAGTACTTC; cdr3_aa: CASGFSPGGPKTQYF
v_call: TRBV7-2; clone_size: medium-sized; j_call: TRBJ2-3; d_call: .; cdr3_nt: TGTGCCAGCAGCCGAGGAGATAGCACAGATACGCAGTATTTT; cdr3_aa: CASSRGDSTDTQYF
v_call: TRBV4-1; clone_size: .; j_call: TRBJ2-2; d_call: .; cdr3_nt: TGCGCCAGCAGCCAAGGATTTAGCGGCACCGGGGAGCTGTTTTTT; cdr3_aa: CASSQGFSGTGELFF
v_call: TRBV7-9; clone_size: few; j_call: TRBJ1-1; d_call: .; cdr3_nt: TGTGCCAGCAGCTCTCCGGCCGTATCCACTGAAGCTTTCTTT; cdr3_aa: CASSSPAVSTEAFF
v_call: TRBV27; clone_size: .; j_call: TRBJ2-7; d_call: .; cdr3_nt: TGTGCCAGCGTCCTCAAACCAGGGGGGTCCTACGAGCAGTACTTC; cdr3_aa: CASVLKPGGSYEQYF
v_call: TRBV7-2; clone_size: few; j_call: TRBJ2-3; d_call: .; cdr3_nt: TGTGCCAGCAGCCCGGGACACCGCACAGATACGCAGTATTTT; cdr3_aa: CASSPGHRTDTQYF
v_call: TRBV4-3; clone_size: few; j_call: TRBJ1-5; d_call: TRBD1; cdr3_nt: TGCGCCAGCAGCCAAGATCCAGGGGCAGGGGGAAAAGGGCAGCCCCAGCATTTT; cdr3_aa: CASSQDPGAGGKGQPQHF
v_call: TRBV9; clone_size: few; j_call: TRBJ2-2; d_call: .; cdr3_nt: TGTGCCAGCACCGTCCCTCAGGGTGGCGGGGAGCTGTTTTTT; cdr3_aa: CASTVPQGGGELFF
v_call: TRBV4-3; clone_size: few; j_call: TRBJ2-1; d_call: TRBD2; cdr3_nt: TGCGCCAGCAGCCAGGGACGACTAGCGGCCGGTGAGCAGTTCTTC; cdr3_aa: CASSQGRLAAGEQFF
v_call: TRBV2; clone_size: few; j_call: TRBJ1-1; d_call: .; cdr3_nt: TGTGCCAGCAGTGAAGCGGGAGTCTCTGAAGCTTTCTTT; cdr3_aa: CASSEAGVSEAFF